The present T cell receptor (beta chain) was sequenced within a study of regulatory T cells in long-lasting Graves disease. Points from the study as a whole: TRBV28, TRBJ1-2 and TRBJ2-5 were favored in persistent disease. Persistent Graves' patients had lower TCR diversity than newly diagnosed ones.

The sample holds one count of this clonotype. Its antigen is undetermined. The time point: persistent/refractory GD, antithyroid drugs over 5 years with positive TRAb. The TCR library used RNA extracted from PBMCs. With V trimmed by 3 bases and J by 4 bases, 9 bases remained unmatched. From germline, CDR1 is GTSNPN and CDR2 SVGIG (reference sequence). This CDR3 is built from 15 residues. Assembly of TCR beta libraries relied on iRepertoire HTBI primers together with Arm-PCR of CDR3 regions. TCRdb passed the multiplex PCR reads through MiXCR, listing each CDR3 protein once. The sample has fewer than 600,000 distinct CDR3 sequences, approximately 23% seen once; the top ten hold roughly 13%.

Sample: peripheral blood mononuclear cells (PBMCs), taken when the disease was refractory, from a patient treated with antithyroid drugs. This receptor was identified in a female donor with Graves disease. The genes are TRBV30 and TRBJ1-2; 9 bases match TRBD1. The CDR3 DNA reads TGTGCCTGGAGCGAAGACAGGGGGAGGGGCTATGGCTACACCTTC. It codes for CAWSEDRGRGYGYTF.